The present T cell receptor (beta chain) was sequenced within a study of blood T cell repertoires in COVID-19. For the study at large: COVID-19 samples collected from the United States, Italy and Spain covered acute and convalescent phases.

Germline V CDR1 and CDR2: SNHLY, FYNNEI. V shed 10 bases, J shed 0 bases, and the junction held 9 bases outside the gene matches. The CDR3 runs 15 residues. In this sample, this clone turned up once. This table comes from immunoSEQ multiplex PCR, and its TCRdb copy is limited to in-frame clones, with some not included. The data hold 260,000 or so clones, with around 82% observed a single time. This chain joins TRBV2 and TRBJ1-1; 9 nucleotides match TRBD1. The clonotype was recovered from a man at least 80 years old with acute or convalescent COVID-19. Sequences were obtained from peripheral blood. The CDR3 loop reads CATNRDREMNTEAFF. The CDR3 region has the DNA TGTGCCACCAACCGGGACAGGGAGATGAACACTGAAGCTTTCTTT.